These T cell receptor beta chains were read from a single sample in a study of regulatory T cells in long-lasting Graves disease. TCRdb re-derived calls from the multiplex PCR reads in MiXCR, one entry per CDR3 protein. Counted here are 550,000 to 650,000 distinct CDR3 sequences, 15% to 20% occurring once; the ten biggest clones make up more than 10%. The same specimen was also included in a second study, on T cells in Graves' hyperthyroidism and ophthalmopathy.

The input for sequencing was peripheral blood mononuclear cells (PBMCs), taken at new diagnosis, from a patient treated with antithyroid drugs. The origin of the receptors is a man younger than 30 with Graves disease. CDR3s include the opening cysteine and the closing phenylalanine or tryptophan. A D gene is named only where the DNA matches it firmly. Only some rows state a clone size, as once, few, many or a class for expanded clones.

j_gene | d_gene | v_gene | abundance | CDR3nt | CDR3aa
TRBJ1-6 | NA | TRBV5-5 | few | TGTGCCAGCAGCTTCCGGGGACCCAGGACGGCACGTAATTCACCCCTCCACTTT | CASSFRGPRTARNSPLHF
TRBJ1-1 | NA | TRBV29-1 | few | TGCAGCGTCGCATCACCTCCCTTTTGGACTTTCTTT | CSVASPPFWTFF
TRBJ1-5 | NA | TRBV19 | few | TGTGCCAGTAAGTGGACCGACGTGAGCAATCAGCCCCAGCATTTT | CASKWTDVSNQPQHF
TRBJ2-3 | NA | TRBV7-3 | NA | TGTGCCAGCATTCCCGCGATCGGCGGAAGCACAGATACGCAGTATTTT | CASIPAIGGSTDTQYF
TRBJ2-2 | TRBD2 | TRBV27 | NA | TGTGCCAGCGGGATTGGGCGACGGGGGAGGGCGGACACCGGGGAGCTGTTTTTT | CASGIGRRGRADTGELFF
TRBJ1-3 | NA | TRBV12-3/TRBV12-4 | NA | TGTGCCAGCTCCCCCGCGGGGGGAGAAAACACCATATATTTT | CASSPAGGENTIYF
TRBJ1-1 | NA | TRBV7-2 | few | TGTGCCAGCAGCTTAAACAAGATGCCGACTGAAGCTTTCTTT | CASSLNKMPTEAFF
TRBJ1-4 | NA | TRBV7-9 | NA | TGTGCCAGCAGCTTAGGGGTTAAGAATACTAATGAAAAACTGTTTTTT | CASSLGVKNTNEKLFF
TRBJ2-1 | TRBD2 | TRBV10-3 | NA | TGTGCCATCAGTGGACTAGCGGGGCACAATGAGCAGTTCTTC | CAISGLAGHNEQFF
TRBJ1-3 | NA | TRBV5-8 | NA | TGTGCCAGCAGCCTAGGACGGAGCCTCTCTGGAAACACCATATATTTT | CASSLGRSLSGNTIYF
TRBJ1-2 | TRBD1 | TRBV6-2/TRBV6-3 | few | TGTGCCAGCAGTTACTCGATTAGTCGACTAGGGACAGCCTATGGCTACACCTTC | CASSYSISRLGTAYGYTF
TRBJ2-5 | NA | TRBV29-1 | NA | TGCAGCGTTACCGGAGGGACCCCAAGAGACACCCAGTACTTC | CSVTGGTPRDTQYF
TRBJ1-2 | NA | TRBV7-9 | NA | TGTGCCAGCAGCTTAGTGCAGGGAGGCTACACCTTC | CASSLVQGGYTF
TRBJ1-5 | TRBD1 | TRBV13 | NA | TGTGCCAGCAGCCACGGGACAGGGGGCACCAATCAGCCCCAGCATTTT | CASSHGTGGTNQPQHF
TRBJ2-5 | NA | TRBV3-1 | NA | TGTGCCAGCAGCCACGCGGCCTGGGAAGAGACCCAGTACTTC | CASSHAAWEETQYF
TRBJ1-4 | NA | TRBV10-3 | few | TGTGCCACCAAAAGGGCAGCAGCTAATGAAAAACTGTTTTTT | CATKRAAANEKLFF
TRBJ2-1 | NA | TRBV2 | NA | TGTGCCAGCAGGGAGGGGACGGTGTACAATGAGCAGTTCTTC | CASREGTVYNEQFF
TRBJ2-7 | NA | TRBV27 | many | TGTGCCAGCAGTTTATCGTTCTCCTACGAGCAGTACTTC | CASSLSFSYEQYF
TRBJ2-1 | TRBD2 | TRBV9 | NA | TGTGCCAGCAGCCTGACTAGCGATAGTCTCTACAATGAGCAGTTCTTC | CASSLTSDSLYNEQFF
TRBJ1-1 | NA | TRBV29-1 | many | TGCAGCGTACGAAGTTACACTGAAGCTTTCTTT | CSVRSYTEAFF
TRBJ1-1 | TRBD1 | TRBV3-1 | many | TGTGCCAGCAGCCCTACAGACAGGGGTCGGGCTGAAGCTTTCTTT | CASSPTDRGRAEAFF
TRBJ2-2 | TRBD2 | TRBV9 | few | TGTGCCAGCAGCGGGGGGGGACTAGCGGGAGTCGCCACCGGGGAGCTGTTTTTT | CASSGGGLAGVATGELFF
TRBJ2-3 | TRBD2 | TRBV29-1 | many | TGCAGCGTTGAAGATGGGGCGGCTAGCGGGAGGCCAGATACGCAGTATTTT | CSVEDGAASGRPDTQYF
TRBJ2-1 | TRBD1 | TRBV29-1 | many | TGCAGCGGCCTACCGGGACAGGGGGCTTCCTACAATGAGCAGTTCTTC | CSGLPGQGASYNEQFF
TRBJ2-2 | TRBD2 | TRBV5-1 | few | TGCGCCAGCAGCGTTGGACTAGCGGGAGCGAGCACCGGGGAGCTGTTTTTT | CASSVGLAGASTGELFF
TRBJ2-7 | TRBD2 | TRBV20-1 | many | TGCAGTGCCCGAATGGGACTAGCGGGAGTTGCCGAGCAGTACTTC | CSARMGLAGVAEQYF
TRBJ2-2 | TRBD2 | TRBV6-2/TRBV6-3 | NA | TGTGCCACCTCGAAGGGTTTCGGCGGGGGCGGGGAGCTGTTTTTT | CATSKGFGGGGELFF
TRBJ1-1 | NA | TRBV28 | many | TGTGCCAGCAGTTTGGCCCGTAGAGAAGCTTTCTTT | CASSLARREAFF
TRBJ2-3 | TRBD2 | TRBV7-6 | few | TGTGCCAGCAGCTTGGCGACTAGCTCCGCAGATACGCAGTATTTT | CASSLATSSADTQYF
TRBJ2-7 | NA | TRBV6-1 | few | TGTGCCAGCAGTGAAGTCAATTTTTACGGCAGGAGCTCCTACGAGCAGTACTTC | CASSEVNFYGRSSYEQYF
TRBJ1-5 | NA | TRBV7-8 | many | TGTGCCAGCAGCTTAGCTATTATGAATCAGCCCCAGCATTTT | CASSLAIMNQPQHF
TRBJ2-7 | TRBD1 | TRBV25-1 | many | TGTGCCAGCAGTGACCCGGGACAGGGCACCTACGAGCAGTACTTC | CASSDPGQGTYEQYF